This T cell receptor beta chain was captured in a study of cutaneous CD30+ T cell lymphoproliferative disorder and hepatitis E (dated by TCRdb to between 2018 and 2020). The junction carries 16 bases between V and J, which are trimmed by 7 bases and 1 base respectively. From the germline V gene, CDR1 is MNHNS and CDR2 is SASEGT. The CDR3, cysteine through phenylalanine, is 15 amino acids long. Only the CDR3 region is kept as DNA, spanning 45 bases read in frame from base 1. Concerning this clone itself: Its specific antigen is unknown. Base qualities are not provided; no much larger clone lies one nucleotide away.

The library relied on the immunoSEQ multiplex PCR assay. TCRdb obtained this table from immuneACCESS and retained in-frame rearrangements with V and J assigned. These tables miss some clones; where compared with another copy, unresolved V genes account for less than half of the shortfall, and the remainder is unexplained. Across this sample there are about 1,100 clones, with about 86% seen only once. Clones ranked in the top ten supply more than 70% of the sample. This TCR was sampled from a human donor with a cutaneous T cell lymphoproliferative disorder associated with hepatitis E virus. The rearrangement combines TRBV6-1 with TRBJ1-1, and the D gene may be TRBD1, 5 bases matching. The source material was skin tissue. The CDR3 region reads CASNRGANKNTEAFF. In nucleotides, the sequence is TGTGCCAGCAATCGCGGGGCTAACAAGAACACTGAAGCTTTCTTT.